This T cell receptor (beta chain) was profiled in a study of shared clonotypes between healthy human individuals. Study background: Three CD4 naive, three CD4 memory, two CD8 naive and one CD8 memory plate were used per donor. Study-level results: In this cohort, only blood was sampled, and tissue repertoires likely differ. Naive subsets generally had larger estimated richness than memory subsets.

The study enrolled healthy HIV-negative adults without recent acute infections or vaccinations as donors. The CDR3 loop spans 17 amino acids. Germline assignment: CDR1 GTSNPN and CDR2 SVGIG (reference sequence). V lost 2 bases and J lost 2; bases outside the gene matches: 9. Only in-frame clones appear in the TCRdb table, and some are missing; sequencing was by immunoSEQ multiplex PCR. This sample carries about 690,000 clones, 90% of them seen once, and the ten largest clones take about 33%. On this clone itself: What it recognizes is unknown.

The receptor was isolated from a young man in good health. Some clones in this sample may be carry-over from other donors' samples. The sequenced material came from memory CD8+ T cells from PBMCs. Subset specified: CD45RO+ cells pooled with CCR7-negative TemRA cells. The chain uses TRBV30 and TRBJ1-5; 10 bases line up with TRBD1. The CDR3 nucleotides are TGTGCCTGGAGTAGGGTCCCCGGGACAGGGGGCAATCAGCCCCAGCATTTT. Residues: CAWSRVPGTGGNQPQHF.